This T cell receptor beta chain was captured in a study of T cells in Graves' hyperthyroidism and ophthalmopathy. PBMCs were sourced from roughly 9.1 ml fresh peripheral blood. RNA transcripts gave rise to amplified TCR beta CDR3 regions. The TCR CDR3 was amplified in a first-round RT-PCR using the HTBI primer set. TCRdb analysed the multiplex PCR reads with MiXCR anew, one entry per CDR3 protein. The sample lists some 770,000 distinct CDR3 sequences; about 16% were seen once. This clonotype was found many times. Its antigen is unknown. Overall study findings and caveats: Ophthalmopathy was identified by the model a median around 5.9 months ahead of onset.

The germline gives CDR1 DFQATT, CDR2 SNEGSKA (reference sequence). The V end lost 3 bases, the J end lost 6 bases, and 15 bases lay between the germline ends. The CDR3 contains 13 residues. The chain employs TRBV20-1 and TRBJ2-7, with D possibly TRBD2 on 5 matching bases. The receptor comes from a man in his late teens or twenties with Graves' hyperthyroidism. The sample comprised blood. The CDR3 DNA is TGCAGTGCTAGCCCCAGGCCCGAGGGCGAGCAGTACTTC. This gives the protein CSASPRPEGEQYF.